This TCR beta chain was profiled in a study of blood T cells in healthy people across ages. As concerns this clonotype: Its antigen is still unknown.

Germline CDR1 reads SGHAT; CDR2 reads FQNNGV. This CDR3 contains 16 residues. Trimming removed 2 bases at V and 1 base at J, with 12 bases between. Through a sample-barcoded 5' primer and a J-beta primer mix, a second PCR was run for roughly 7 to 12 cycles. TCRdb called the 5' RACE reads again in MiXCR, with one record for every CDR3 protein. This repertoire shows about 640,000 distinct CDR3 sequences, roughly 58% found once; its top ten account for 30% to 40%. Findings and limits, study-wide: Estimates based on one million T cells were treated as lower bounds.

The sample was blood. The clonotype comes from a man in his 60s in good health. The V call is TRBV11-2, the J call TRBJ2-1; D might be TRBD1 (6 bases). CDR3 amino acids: CASSLKVTGSYNEQFF. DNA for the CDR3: TGTGCCAGCAGCTTAAAGGTGACAGGTTCCTACAATGAGCAGTTCTTC.